This TCR beta chain appears in the sequencing data of a study of OX40 agonist ivuxolimab in advanced cancers. Overall study: Patients' therapy was ivuxolimab, an antibody that acts as an agonist of OX40 (CD134).

TCRdb's copy holds only in-frame clones and misses some; the assay was immunoSEQ multiplex PCR. The table includes approximately 57,000 clones, approximately 88% detected once. Trimming cost V 3 bases and J 8 bases, with 16 bases left between them. The CDR3 totals 14 residues. Looked up from germline, CDR1 is SEHNR and CDR2 is FQNEAQ (reference sequence). The rearrangement uses TRBV7-9 and TRBJ1-2; D uncertain. Sample: CD4+ or CD8+ T cells sorted from blood, taken in a trial of the OX40 agonist ivuxolimab. The receptor comes from an adult with an advanced solid tumor such as melanoma, head and neck, liver or kidney cancer. CDR3: CASSLVGQAGGYTF. For the CDR3, the DNA is TGTGCCAGCAGCTTGGTAGGGCAAGCGGGGGGCTACACCTTC.